This T cell receptor (beta chain) stems from a study of T-cell memory formation after mild COVID-19. Study-wide background: Largely, the TCR clusters proved donor specific.

Each CDR3 protein is one row after TCRdb ran MiXCR on the 5' RACE reads. The top ten clones hold roughly a fifth of a sample with 390,000 or so distinct CDR3 sequences, roughly 15% of them seen once. The CDR3 runs to 16 residues. Germline CDR1 reads SGHRS; CDR2 reads YFSETQ. V was pared by 4 bases and J by 5 bases, with 12 bases of the junction left unmatched. The clonotype was recovered from a man between 18 and 29 years old who had mild COVID-19 (a few samples of this study predate the infection). Cell type and time point are not known. The rearrangement uses TRBV5-1 and TRBJ2-3, with 8 bases aligning to TRBD2. The sequenced sample consisted of PBMCs or a T cell subset sorted from them (not recorded which). The CDR3 nucleotides read TGCGCCAGCAGCGTAGGATTCGCGGGGGGTGAAGATACGCAGTATTTT. This codes for CASSVGFAGGEDTQYF.